This note documents a single T cell receptor beta chain sequence. This specimen comes from a study of blood T cell repertoires in COVID-19. Study-level information: Some COVID-19 samples were acute and others convalescent; all came from the United States, Italy and Spain. T cells, B-cell-depleted T cells, or PBMCs provided the cDNA or gDNA that served as material.

V lost 8 bases and J 5 bases, leaving 19 bases between the germline ends. This CDR3 is 15 amino acids long. CDR1 is MNHEY and CDR2 is SMNVEV in the germline V gene (reference sequence). Per the original methods: Reference gene primer amplification in the assay estimated nucleated cell counts. The assay was immunoSEQ multiplex PCR, and TCRdb's table has in-frame clones only and misses some. That table gives V, J and clone size, and the DNA gave D and trimming. The table records roughly 200,000 clones, around 81% of them present only once. This TCR derives from a woman aged 65 to 85 with acute or convalescent COVID-19. Sequencing was performed on peripheral blood. V usage is TRBV27 and J usage is TRBJ1-5; the D gene is possibly TRBD1 (6 bases). The DNA for the CDR3 is TGTGCCAGCCAAACGGTTGGGGGCACACATCAGCCCCAGCATTTT. Its protein product is CASQTVGGTHQPQHF.